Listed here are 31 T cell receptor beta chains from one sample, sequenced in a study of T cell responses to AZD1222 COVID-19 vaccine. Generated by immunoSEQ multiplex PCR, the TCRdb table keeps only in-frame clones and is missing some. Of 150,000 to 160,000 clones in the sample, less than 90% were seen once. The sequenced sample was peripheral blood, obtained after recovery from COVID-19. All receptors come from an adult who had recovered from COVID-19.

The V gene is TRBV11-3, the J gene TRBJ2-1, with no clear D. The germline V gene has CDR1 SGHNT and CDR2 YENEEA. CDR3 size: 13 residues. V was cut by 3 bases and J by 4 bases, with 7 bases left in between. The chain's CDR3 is CASSFRMYNEQFF. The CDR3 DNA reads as TGTGCCAGCAGCTTTCGGATGTACAATGAGCAGTTCTTC.

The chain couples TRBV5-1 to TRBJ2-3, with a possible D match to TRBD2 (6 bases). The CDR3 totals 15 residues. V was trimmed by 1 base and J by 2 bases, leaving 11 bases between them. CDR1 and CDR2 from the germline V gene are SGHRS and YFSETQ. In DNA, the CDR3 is TGCGCCAGCAGCTTGAGCGGGCCTCCCACAGATACGCAGTATTTT. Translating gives CASSLSGPPTDTQYF.

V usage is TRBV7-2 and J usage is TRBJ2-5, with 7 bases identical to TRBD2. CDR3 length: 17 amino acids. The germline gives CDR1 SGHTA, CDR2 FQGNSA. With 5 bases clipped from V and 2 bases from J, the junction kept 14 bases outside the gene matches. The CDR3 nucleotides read TGTGCCAGCAGCCGGCTGCTTGGACTAGATAGACAAGAGACCCAGTACTTC. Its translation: CASSRLLGLDRQETQYF.

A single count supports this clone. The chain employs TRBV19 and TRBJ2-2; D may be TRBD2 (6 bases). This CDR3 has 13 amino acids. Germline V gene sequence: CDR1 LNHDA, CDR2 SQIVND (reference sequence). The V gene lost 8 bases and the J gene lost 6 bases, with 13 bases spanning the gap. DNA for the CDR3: TGTGCCAGTCAGTCATGGGGGGCCGGGGAGCTGTTTTTT. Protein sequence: CASQSWGAGELFF.

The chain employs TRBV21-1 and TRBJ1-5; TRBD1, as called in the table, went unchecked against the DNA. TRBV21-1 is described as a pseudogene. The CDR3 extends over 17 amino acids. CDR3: CASNLPGQKNSNQPQHF. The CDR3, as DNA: TGTGCCAGCAACCTCCCGGGACAGAAAAATAGCAATCAGCCCCAGCATTTT.

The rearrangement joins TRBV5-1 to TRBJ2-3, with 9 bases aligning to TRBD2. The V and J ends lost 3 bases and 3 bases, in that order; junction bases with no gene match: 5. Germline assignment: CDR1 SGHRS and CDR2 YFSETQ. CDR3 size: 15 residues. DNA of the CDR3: TGCGCCAGCAGCTCCGGACTAGCGAGGACAGATACGCAGTATTTT. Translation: CASSSGLARTDTQYF.

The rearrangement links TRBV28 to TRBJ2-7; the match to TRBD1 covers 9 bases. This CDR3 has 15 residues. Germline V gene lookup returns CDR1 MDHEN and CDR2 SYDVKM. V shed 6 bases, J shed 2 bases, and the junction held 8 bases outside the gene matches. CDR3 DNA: TGTGCCAGCAGGGACAGGGGCGCTATTGCCTACGAGCAGTACTTC. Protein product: CASRDRGAIAYEQYF.

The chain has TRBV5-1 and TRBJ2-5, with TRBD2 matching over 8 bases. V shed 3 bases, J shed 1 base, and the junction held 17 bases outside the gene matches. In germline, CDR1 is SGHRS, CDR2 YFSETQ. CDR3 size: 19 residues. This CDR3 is CASSSASGGASTVQETQYF. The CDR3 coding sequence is TGCGCCAGCAGCTCAGCGAGCGGGGGAGCCTCTACGGTCCAAGAGACCCAGTACTTC. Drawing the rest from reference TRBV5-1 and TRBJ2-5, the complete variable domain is KAGVTQTPRYLIKTRGQQVTLSCSPISGHRSVSWYQQTPGQGLQFLFEYFSETQRNKGNFPGRFSGRQFSNSRSEMNVSTLELGDSALYLCASSSASGGASTVQETQYFGPGTRLLVL.

The CDR3 spells CASGQGANAEAFF. CDR3 coding DNA: TGTGCCAGCGGACAGGGGGCTAATGCTGAAGCTTTCTTT. V usage is TRBV27 and J usage is TRBJ1-1; TRBD1 aligns across 11 bases. The trim removed 8 bases at V and 6 bases at J, leaving 5 bases unmatched. Germline V gene sequence: CDR1 MNHEY, CDR2 SMNVEV (reference sequence). The CDR3 is 13 amino acids.

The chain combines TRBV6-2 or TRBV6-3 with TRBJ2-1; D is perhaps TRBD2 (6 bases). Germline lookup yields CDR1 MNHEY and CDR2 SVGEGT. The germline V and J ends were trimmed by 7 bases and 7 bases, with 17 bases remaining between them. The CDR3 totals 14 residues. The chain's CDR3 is CASTPGLLKNEQFF. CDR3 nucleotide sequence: TGTGCCAGCACCCCGGGACTCCTGAAAAATGAGCAGTTCTTC.

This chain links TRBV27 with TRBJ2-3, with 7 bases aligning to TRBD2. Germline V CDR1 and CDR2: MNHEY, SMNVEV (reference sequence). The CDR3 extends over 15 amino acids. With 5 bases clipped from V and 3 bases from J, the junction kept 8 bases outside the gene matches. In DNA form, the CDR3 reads TGTGCCAGCAGTCCCCTAGCGGAATTAACAGATACGCAGTATTTT. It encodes CASSPLAELTDTQYF.

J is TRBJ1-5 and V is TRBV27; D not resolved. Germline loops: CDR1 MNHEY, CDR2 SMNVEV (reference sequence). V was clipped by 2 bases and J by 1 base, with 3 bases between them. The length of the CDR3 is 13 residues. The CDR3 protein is CASSLRSNQPQHF. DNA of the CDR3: TGTGCCAGCAGTTTAAGGAGCAATCAGCCCCAGCATTTT.

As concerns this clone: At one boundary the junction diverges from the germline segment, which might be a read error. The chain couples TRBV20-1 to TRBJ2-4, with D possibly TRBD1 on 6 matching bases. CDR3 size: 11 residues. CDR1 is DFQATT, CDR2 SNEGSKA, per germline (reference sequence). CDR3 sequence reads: CSARLGQSDHF. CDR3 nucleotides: TGCAGTGCTAGACTCGGACAGAGCGACCATTTC.

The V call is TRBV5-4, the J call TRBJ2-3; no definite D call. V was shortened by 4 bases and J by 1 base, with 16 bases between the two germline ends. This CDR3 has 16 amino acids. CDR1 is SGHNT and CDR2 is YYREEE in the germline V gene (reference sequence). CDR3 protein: CASSPETWRGTDTQYF. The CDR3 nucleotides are TGTGCCAGCAGCCCCGAGACATGGCGCGGCACAGATACGCAGTATTTT.

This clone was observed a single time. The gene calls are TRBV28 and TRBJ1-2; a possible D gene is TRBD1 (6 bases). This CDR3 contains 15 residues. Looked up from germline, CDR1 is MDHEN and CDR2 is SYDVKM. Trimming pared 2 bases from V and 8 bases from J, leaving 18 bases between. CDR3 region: CASSLPTGALWGYTF. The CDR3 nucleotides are TGTGCCAGCAGTTTACCGACAGGCGCTCTTTGGGGCTACACCTTC.

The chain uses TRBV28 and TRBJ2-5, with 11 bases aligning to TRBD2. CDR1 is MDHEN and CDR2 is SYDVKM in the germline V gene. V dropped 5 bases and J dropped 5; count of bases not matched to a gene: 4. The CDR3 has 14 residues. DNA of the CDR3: TGTGCCAGCAGTGCTAGCGGGAGGTGGGAGACCCAGTACTTC. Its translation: CASSASGRWETQYF.

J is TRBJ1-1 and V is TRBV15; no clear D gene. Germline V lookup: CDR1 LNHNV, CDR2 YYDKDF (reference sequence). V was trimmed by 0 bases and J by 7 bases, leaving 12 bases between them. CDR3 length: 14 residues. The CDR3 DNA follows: TGTGCCACCAGCAGAGATCGATCGGCAGGTGAAGCTTTCTTT. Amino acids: CATSRDRSAGEAFF.

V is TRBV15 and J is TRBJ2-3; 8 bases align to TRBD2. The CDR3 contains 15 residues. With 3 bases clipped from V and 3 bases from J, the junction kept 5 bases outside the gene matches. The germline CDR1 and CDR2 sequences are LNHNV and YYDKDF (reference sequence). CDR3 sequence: CATSRGTRGTDTQYF. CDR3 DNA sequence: TGTGCCACCAGCAGGGGGACTAGGGGAACAGATACGCAGTATTTT.

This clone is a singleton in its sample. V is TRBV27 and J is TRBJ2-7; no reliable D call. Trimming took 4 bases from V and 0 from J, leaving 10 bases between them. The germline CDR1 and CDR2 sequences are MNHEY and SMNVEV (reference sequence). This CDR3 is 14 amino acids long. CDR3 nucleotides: TGTGCCAGCAGTTCGTCTTGGCCCTCCTACGAGCAGTACTTC. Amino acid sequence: CASSSSWPSYEQYF.

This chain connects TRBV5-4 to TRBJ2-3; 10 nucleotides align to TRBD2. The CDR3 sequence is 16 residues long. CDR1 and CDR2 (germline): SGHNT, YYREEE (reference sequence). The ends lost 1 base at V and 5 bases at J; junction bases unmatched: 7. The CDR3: CASSLNSGGAGDTQYF. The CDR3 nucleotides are TGTGCCAGCAGCTTGAACAGCGGGGGGGCTGGAGATACGCAGTATTTT.

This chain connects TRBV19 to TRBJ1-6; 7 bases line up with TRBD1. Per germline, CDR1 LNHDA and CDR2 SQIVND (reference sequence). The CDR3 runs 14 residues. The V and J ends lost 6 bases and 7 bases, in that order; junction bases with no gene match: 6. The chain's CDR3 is CASRGDSWNSPLHF. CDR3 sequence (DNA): TGTGCCAGTAGGGGGGACAGTTGGAATTCACCCCTCCACTTT.

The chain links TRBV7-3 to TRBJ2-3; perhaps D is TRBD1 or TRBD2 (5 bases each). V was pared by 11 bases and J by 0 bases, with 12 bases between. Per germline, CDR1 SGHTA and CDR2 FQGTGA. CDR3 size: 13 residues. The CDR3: CASGAYSTDTQYF. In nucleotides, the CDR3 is TGTGCCTCCGGGGCGTATAGCACAGATACGCAGTATTTT. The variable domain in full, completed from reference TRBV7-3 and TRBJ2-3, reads GAGVSQTPSNKVTEKGKYVELRCDPISGHTALYWYRQSLGQGPEFLIYFQGTGAADDSGLPNDRFFAVRPEGSVSTLKIQRTERGDSAVYLCASGAYSTDTQYFGPGTRLTVL.

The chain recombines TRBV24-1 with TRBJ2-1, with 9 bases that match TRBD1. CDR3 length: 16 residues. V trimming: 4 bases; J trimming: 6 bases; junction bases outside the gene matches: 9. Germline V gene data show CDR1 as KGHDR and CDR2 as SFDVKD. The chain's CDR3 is CATSEAQGALLNEQFF. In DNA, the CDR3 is TGTGCCACCAGTGAGGCACAGGGGGCGCTTCTCAATGAGCAGTTCTTC.

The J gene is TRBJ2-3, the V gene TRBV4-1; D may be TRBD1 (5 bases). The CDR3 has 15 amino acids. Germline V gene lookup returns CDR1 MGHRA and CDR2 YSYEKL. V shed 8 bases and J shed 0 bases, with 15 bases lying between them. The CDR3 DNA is TGCGCCAGCGGGGCAGGTCGCGTAAGCACAGATACGCAGTATTTT. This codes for CASGAGRVSTDTQYF.

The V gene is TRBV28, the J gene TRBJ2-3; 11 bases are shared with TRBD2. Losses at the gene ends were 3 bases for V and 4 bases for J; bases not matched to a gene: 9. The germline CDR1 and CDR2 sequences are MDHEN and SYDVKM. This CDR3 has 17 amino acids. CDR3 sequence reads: CASSFIAGGPKSDTQYF. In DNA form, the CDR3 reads TGTGCCAGCAGTTTTATAGCGGGAGGGCCAAAGTCAGATACGCAGTATTTT.

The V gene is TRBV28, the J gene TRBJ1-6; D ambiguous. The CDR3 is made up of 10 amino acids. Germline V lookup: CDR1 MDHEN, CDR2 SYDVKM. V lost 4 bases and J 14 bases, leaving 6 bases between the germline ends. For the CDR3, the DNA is TGTGCCAGCAGTTCTGTAACCCTCCACTTT. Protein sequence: CASSSVTLHF.

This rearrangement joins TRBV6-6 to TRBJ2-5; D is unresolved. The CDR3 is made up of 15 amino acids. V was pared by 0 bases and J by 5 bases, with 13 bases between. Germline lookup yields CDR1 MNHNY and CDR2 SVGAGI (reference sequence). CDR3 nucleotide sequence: TGTGCCAGCAGTTACTCGGGCCAGCCCGGCGAGACCCAGTACTTC. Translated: CASSYSGQPGETQYF.

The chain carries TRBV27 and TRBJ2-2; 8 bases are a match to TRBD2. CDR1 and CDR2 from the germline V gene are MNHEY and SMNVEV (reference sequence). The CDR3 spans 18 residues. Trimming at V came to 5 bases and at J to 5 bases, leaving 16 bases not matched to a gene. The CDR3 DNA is TGTGCCAGCAGTCCCCGGAGGGTAGCGGGGTCCCGGACCGGGGAGCTGTTTTTT. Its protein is CASSPRRVAGSRTGELFF.

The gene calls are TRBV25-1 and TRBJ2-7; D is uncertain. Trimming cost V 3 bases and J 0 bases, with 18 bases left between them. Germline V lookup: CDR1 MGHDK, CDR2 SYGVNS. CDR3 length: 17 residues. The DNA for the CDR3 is TGTGCCAGCAGTGATCTTAACGGGTCCACTTCCTCCTACGAGCAGTACTTC. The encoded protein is CASSDLNGSTSSYEQYF.

The CDR3 coding sequence is TGTGCCAGCAGCTTAGGGGAAGGAGATACGCAGTATTTT. Its protein is CASSLGEGDTQYF. The chain has TRBV7-2 and TRBJ2-3; D is unresolved. Trimming removed 1 base from V and 5 bases from J, with 7 bases in between. CDR3 length equals 13 residues. Germline loops: CDR1 SGHTA, CDR2 FQGNSA.

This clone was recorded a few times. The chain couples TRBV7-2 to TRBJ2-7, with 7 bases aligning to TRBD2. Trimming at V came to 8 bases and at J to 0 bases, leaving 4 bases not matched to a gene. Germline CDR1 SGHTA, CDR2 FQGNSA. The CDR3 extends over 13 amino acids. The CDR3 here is CASRTSASYEQYF. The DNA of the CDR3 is TGTGCCAGCCGAACTAGCGCCTCCTACGAGCAGTACTTC.